This T cell receptor beta chain stems from a study of vaccination and CD4 T cells after COVID-19. Study summary: Four females and six males made up the convalescents, with two Hispanic. Study findings and constraints: Median SARS-CoV-2-reactive clonotypes rose from about 20 to 38, not significantly.

An Oncomine TCR Beta short-read assay was used to sequence the DNA from cultured CD4+ T cells. TCRdb processed the PCR reads anew with MiXCR; each CDR3 protein has one entry. The sample consists of about 26,000 distinct CDR3 sequences, 35% to 50% of them appearing once. Notes on this clonotype: Its target is not known.

Treatment meaning: roughly 10-day PBMC culture with coronavirus spike peptide pools or control peptides (ViraFEST assay). ViraFEST expanded antigen-specific T cells with peptide pools, then sequenced TCRs. Half-medium changes with fresh IL-2 medium occurred on days 3 and 7. The CDR3 length is 13 residues. With 2 bases removed from V and 8 bases from J, the gap between germline ends came to 7 bases. Germline V lookup: CDR1 MNHEY, CDR2 SMNVEV (reference sequence). The rearrangement joins TRBV27 to TRBJ1-6; D ambiguous. The source of this sequence is a human donor who had recovered from COVID-19. Sequencing was carried out using CD4+ T cells from blood, cultured in vitro. CDR3 DNA sequence: TGTGCCAGCAGTTTAAACGGGGATTCACCCCTCCACTTT. Translation gives CASSLNGDSPLHF.